The TCR beta chain described here comes from a study of early T cells in non-severe SARS-CoV-2 infection. Overall study: Unsorted whole blood bulk RNA was sequenced, with unpaired chains. The study's findings and limits: Matching against VDJdb likely underestimated virus-specific expansions, favoring anti-spike CD8.

The trim removed 1 base at V and 3 bases at J, leaving 2 bases unmatched. This CDR3 spans 15 amino acids. Per germline, CDR1 LGHDT and CDR2 YNNKEL (reference sequence). Individual cDNA molecules received unique molecular identifiers during library preparation. TCRdb processed the 5' RACE reads anew with MiXCR; each CDR3 protein has one entry. The sample gives about 77,000 distinct CDR3 sequences, more than 9% of which show up once; approximately 4.9% is in the top ten. There are a few counts of this clonotype. Its cognate antigen is unknown. The source is an adult who was a healthcare worker with PCR-confirmed SARS-CoV-2 infection or an uninfected control (not recorded which). The chain couples TRBV3-1 to TRBJ2-2; 7 nucleotides align to TRBD2. The sample comprised whole blood. CDR3 protein: CASSQVRGDTGELFF. In nucleotides, the CDR3 is TGTGCCAGCAGCCAAGTTCGGGGGGACACCGGGGAGCTGTTTTTT.